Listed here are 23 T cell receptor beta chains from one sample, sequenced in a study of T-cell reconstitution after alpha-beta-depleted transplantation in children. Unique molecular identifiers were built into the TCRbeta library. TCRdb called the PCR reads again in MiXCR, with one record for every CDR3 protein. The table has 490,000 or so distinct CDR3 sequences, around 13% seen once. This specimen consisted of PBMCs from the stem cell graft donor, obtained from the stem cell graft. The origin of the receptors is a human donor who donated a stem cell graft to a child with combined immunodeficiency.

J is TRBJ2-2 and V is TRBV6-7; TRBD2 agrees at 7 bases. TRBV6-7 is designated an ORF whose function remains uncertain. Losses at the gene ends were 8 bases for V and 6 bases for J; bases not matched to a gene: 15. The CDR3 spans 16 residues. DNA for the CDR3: TGTGCCAGCTGCTGGGGGAAGCGGGATCGGGCCGGGGAGCTGTTTTTT. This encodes CASCWGKRDRAGELFF.

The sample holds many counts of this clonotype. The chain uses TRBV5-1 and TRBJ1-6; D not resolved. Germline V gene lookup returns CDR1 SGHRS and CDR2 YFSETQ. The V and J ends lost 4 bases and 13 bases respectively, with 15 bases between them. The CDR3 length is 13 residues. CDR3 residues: CASSADGRVPLHF. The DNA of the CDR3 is TGCGCCAGCAGCGCGGACGGAAGGGTTCCCCTCCACTTT.

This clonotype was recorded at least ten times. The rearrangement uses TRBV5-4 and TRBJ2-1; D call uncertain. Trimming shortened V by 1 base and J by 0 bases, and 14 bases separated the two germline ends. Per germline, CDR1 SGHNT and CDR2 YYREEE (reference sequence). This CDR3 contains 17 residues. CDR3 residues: CASSLLLVPRSYNEQFF. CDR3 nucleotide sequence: TGTGCCAGCAGCTTGCTCCTAGTCCCACGCTCCTACAATGAGCAGTTCTTC.

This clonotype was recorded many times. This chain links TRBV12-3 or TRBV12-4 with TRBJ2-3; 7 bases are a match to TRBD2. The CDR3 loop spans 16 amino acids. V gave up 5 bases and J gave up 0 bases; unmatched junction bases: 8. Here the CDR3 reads CASSPTIAGSTDTQYF. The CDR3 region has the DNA TGTGCCAGCAGTCCTACCATAGCGGGTAGCACAGATACGCAGTATTTT.

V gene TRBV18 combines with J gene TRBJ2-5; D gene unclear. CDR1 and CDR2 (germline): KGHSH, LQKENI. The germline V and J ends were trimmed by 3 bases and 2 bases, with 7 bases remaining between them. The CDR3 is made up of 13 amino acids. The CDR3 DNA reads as TGTGCCAGCTCACCGAACTCTCAAGAGACCCAGTACTTC. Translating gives CASSPNSQETQYF.

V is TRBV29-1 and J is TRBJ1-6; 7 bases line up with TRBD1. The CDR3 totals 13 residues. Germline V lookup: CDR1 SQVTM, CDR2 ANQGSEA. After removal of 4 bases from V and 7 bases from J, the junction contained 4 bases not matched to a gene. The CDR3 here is CSVGQGGNSPLHF. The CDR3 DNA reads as TGCAGCGTTGGACAGGGAGGGAATTCACCCCTCCACTTT.

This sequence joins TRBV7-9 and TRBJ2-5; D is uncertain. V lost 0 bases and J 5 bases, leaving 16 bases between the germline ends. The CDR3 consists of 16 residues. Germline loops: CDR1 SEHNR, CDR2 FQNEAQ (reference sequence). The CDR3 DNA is TGTGCCAGCAGCTTAGCGCCCCTAGGAGCGAAGGAGACCCAGTACTTC. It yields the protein CASSLAPLGAKETQYF.

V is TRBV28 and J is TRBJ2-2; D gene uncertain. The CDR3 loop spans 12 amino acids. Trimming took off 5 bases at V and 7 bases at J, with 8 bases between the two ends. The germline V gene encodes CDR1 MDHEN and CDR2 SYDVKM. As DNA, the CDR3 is TGTGCCAGCAGTCCTTTGATCGGGGAGCTGTTTTTT. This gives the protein CASSPLIGELFF.

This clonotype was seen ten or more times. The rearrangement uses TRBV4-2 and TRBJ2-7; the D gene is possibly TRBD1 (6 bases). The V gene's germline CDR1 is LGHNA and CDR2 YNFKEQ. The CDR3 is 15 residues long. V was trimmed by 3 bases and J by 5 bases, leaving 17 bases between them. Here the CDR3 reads CASSQKGQGLNEQYF. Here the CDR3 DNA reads TGTGCCAGCAGCCAGAAGGGGCAGGGGCTAAACGAGCAGTACTTC.

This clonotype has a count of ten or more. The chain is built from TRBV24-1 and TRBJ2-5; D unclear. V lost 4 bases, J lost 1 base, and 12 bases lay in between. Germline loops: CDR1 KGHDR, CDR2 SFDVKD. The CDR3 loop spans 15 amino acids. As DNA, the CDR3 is TGTGCCACCAGTGACTCGTGGCAGCCCCAAGAGACCCAGTACTTC. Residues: CATSDSWQPQETQYF.

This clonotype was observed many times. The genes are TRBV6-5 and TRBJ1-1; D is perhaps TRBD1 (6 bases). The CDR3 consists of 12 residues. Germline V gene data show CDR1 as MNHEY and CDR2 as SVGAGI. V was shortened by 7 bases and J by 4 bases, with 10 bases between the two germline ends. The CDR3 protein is CASKQGSTEAFF. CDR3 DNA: TGTGCCAGCAAACAGGGAAGCACTGAAGCTTTCTTT.

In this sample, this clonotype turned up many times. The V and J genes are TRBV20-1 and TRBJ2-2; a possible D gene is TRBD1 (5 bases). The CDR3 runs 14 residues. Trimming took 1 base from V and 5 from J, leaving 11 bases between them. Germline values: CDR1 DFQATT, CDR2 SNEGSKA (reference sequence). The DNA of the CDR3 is TGCAGTGCTAGAGTAGTCAGGGAAACCGGGGAGCTGTTTTTT. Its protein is CSARVVRETGELFF.

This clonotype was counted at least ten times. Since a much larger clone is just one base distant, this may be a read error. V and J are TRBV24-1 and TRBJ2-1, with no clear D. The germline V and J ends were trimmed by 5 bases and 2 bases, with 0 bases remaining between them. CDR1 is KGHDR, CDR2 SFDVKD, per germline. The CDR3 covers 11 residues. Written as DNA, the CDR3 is TGTGCCACCAGTGCCTACAATGAGCAGTTCTTC. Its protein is CATSAYNEQFF.

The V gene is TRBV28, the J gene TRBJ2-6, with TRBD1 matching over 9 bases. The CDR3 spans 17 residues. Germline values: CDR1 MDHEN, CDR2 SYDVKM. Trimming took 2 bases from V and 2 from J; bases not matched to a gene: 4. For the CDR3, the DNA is TGTGCCAGCAGTTTACTGCGACAGGGGGCTGGGGCCAACGTCCTGACTTTC. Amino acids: CASSLLRQGAGANVLTF.

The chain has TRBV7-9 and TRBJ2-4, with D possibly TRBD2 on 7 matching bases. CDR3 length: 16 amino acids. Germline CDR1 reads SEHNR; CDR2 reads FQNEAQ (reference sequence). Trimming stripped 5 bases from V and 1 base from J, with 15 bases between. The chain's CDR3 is CASSTRGAGAKNIQYF. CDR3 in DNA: TGTGCCAGCAGCACCCGGGGGGCGGGGGCCAAAAACATTCAGTACTTC.

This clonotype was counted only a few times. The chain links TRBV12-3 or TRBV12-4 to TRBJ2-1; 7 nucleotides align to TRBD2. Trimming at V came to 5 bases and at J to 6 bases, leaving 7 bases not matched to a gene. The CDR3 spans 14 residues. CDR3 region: CASSATGTINEQFF. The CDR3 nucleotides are TGTGCCAGCAGTGCCACCGGGACTATCAATGAGCAGTTCTTC.

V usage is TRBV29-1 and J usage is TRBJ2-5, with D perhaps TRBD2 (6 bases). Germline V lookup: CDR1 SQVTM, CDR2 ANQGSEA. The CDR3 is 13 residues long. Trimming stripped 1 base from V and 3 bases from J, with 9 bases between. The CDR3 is CSVEGTGEETQYF. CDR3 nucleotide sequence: TGCAGCGTTGAAGGGACGGGAGAAGAGACCCAGTACTTC.

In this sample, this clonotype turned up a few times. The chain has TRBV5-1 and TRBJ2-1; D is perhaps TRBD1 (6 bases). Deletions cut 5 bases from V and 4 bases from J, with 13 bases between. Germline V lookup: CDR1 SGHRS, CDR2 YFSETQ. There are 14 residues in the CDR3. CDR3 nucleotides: TGCGCCAGCAGAACCGGGACAATGTACAATGAGCAGTTCTTC. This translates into CASRTGTMYNEQFF.

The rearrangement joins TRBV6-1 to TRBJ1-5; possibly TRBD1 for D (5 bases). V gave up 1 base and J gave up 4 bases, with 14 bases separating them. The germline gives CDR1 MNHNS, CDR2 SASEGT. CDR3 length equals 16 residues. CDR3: CASSEEPQGINQPQHF. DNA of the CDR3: TGTGCCAGCAGTGAAGAACCTCAGGGAATTAATCAGCCCCAGCATTTT.

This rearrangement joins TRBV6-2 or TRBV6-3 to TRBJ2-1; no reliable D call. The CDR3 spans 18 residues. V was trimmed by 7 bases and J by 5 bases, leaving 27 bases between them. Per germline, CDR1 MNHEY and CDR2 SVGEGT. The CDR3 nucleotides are TGTGCCAGCACAAGTCCCTCCCCTCCCAGCCCCGGGCACAATGAGCAGTTCTTC. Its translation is CASTSPSPPSPGHNEQFF.

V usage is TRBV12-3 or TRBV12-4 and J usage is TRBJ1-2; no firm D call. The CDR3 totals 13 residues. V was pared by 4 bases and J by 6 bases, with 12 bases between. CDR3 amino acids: CASSYGRGNGYTF. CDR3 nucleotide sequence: TGTGCCAGCAGTTACGGACGAGGAAATGGCTACACCTTC.

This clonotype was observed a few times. In DNA form, the CDR3 reads TGTGCCAGCAGTTCCCGGTTAGCGGGATTCACAGATACGCAGTATTTT. Translating it yields CASSSRLAGFTDTQYF. This chain links TRBV28 with TRBJ2-3, with TRBD2 identical over 8 bases. The CDR3 spans 16 residues. J lost 2 bases, V lost 4 bases, and 8 bases had no gene match. Germline loops: CDR1 MDHEN, CDR2 SYDVKM.

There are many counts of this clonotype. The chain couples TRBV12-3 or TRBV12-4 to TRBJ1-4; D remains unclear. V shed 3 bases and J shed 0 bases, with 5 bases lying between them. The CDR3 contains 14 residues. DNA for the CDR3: TGTGCCAGCAGTTTTCTCTCAACTAATGAAAAACTGTTTTTT. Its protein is CASSFLSTNEKLFF.